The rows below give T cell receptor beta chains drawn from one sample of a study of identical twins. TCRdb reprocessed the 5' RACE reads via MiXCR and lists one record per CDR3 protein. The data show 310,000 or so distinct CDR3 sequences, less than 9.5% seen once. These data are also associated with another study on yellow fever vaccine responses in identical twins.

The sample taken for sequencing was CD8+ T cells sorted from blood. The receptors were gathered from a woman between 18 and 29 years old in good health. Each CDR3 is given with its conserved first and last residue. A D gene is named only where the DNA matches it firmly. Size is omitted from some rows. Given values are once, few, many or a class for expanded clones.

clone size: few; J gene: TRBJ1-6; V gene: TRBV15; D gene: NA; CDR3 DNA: TGTGCCACCACCTCCGACAGCACGGGTTCACCCCTCCACTTT; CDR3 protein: CATTSDSTGSPLHF
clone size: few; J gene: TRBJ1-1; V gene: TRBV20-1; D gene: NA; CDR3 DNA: TGCAGTGCTAGAGATCCGGGTTGGGCTGAAGCTTTCTTT; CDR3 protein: CSARDPGWAEAFF
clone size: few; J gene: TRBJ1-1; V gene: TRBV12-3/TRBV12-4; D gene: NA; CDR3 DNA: TGTGCCAGCAACCCGACGGACATGAACACTGAAGCTTTCTTT; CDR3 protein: CASNPTDMNTEAFF
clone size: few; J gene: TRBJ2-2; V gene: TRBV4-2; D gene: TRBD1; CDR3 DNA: TGTGCCAGCAGCCAAGATCCAGGACAGGGTGAGGGAACCGGGGAGCTGTTTTTT; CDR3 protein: CASSQDPGQGEGTGELFF
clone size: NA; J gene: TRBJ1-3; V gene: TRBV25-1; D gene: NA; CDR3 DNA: TGTGCCAGCAGTGACGCCAGGTACACCATATATTTT; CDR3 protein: CASSDARYTIYF
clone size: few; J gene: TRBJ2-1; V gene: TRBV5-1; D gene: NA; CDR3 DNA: TGCGCCAGCAGCTTGGACATTCTAAGCTCCTACAATGAGCAGTTCTTC; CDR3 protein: CASSLDILSSYNEQFF
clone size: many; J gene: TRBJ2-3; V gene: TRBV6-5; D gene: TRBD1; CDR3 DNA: TGTGCCAGCAGTTACTCGCAGGGGGAAGATACGCAGTATTTT; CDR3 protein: CASSYSQGEDTQYF
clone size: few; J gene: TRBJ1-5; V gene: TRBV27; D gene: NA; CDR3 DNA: TGTGCCAGCAGTCCTGATGGACCGTTCGGGGGTCAGCCCCAGCATTTT; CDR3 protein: CASSPDGPFGGQPQHF
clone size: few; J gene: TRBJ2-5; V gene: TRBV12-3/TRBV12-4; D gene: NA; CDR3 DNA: TGTGCCAGCAGGGGTAGAGCAGAAGAGACCCAGTACTTC; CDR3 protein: CASRGRAEETQYF
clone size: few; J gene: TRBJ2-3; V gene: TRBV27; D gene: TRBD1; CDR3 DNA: TGTGCCAGCAGTTCCAGGGGGCCACTGTCCCTCCCCGATACGCAGTATTTT; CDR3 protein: CASSSRGPLSLPDTQYF
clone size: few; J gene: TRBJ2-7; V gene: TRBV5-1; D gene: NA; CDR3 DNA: TGCGCCAGCGTTTTATCAGTGGGAAATCCCCCCTACGAGCAGTACTTC; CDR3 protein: CASVLSVGNPPYEQYF
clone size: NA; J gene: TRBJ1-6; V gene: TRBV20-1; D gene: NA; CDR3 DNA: TGCAGTGCCCCCCTTCCCGTTATATCCTATAATTCACCCCTCCACTTT; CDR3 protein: CSAPLPVISYNSPLHF
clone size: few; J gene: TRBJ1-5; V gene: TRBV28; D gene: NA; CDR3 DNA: TGTGCCAGCAGTTTTTGGCAGAGTAGCAATCAGCCCCAGCATTTT; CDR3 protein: CASSFWQSSNQPQHF
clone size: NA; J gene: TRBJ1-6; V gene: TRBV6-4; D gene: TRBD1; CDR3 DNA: TGTGCCAGCAGTCCAAGGACAGGGGATAATTCACCCCTCCACTTT; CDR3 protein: CASSPRTGDNSPLHF
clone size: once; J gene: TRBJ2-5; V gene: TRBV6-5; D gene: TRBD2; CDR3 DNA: TGTGCCAGCAGTTACTCTGTCGCGGGAGGGATCCAAGAGACCCAGTACTTC; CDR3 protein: CASSYSVAGGIQETQYF
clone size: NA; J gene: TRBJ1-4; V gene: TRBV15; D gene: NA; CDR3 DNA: TGTGCCACCAGCAGTCCAGACCTACCGGGTGAAAAACTGTTTTTT; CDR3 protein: CATSSPDLPGEKLFF
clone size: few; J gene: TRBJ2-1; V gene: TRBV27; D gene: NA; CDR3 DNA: TGTGCCAGCGCTTACAGGGCGAACAATGAGCAGTTCTTC; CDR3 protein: CASAYRANNEQFF
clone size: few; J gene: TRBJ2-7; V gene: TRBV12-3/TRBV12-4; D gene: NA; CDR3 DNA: TGTGCCAGCAGTTTAGCGGCGCATACCTACGAGCAGTACTTC; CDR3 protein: CASSLAAHTYEQYF
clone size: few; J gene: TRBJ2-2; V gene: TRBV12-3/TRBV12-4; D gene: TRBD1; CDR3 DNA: TGTGCGACAGGGTGGTTGTCCGGGGAGCTGTTTTTT; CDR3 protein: CATGWLSGELFF
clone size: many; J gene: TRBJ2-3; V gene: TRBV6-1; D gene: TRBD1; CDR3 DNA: TGTGCCAGCAGTGAAAACAGGGGGCGCGACACAGATACGCAGTATTTT; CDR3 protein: CASSENRGRDTDTQYF
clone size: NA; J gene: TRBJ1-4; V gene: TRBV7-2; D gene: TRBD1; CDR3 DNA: TGTGCCAGCAGCTTAGCCAGGGGGCGCGTTGGTGAAAAACTGTTTTTT; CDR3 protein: CASSLARGRVGEKLFF
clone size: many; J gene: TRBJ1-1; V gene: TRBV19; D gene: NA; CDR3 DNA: TGTGCCAGTAGTCTGGGCCGGATCACTGAAGCTTTCTTT; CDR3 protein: CASSLGRITEAFF
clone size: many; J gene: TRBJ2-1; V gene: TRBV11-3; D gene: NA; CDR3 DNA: TGTGCCAGCAGCTTAGATCCAGGGGGGCCCTACAATGAGCAGTTCTTC; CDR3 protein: CASSLDPGGPYNEQFF
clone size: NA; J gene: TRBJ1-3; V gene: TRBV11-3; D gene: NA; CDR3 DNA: TGTGCCAGCAGCTTAAGGTCTGGAAACACCATATATTTT; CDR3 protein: CASSLRSGNTIYF